This entry concerns a single T cell receptor (beta chain). This sample was taken from a study of blood T cell repertoires in COVID-19. Study-level information: Collection of acute and convalescent COVID-19 samples took place in the United States, Italy and Spain.

The ends were cut back, 1 base at V and 3 bases at J, with 8 bases in the middle. The CDR3 is 13 amino acids. Germline V gene lookup returns CDR1 SGHRS and CDR2 YFSETQ. In the authors' workflow: Reference gene primer amplification gave nucleated cell count estimates. The assay was immunoSEQ multiplex PCR, and TCRdb's table has in-frame clones only and misses some. V, J and clone size are those of that table, while D and trimming were read from the DNA. The sample includes approximately 450,000 clones, 85% to 90% of them seen just once. Sequencing was carried out using peripheral blood. This chain connects TRBV5-1 to TRBJ2-7; D is undetermined. The sequence came from a woman between 25 and 40 years old with acute or convalescent COVID-19. The CDR3 DNA reads TGCGCCAGCAGCTTGACGATCGGCTACGAGCAGTACTTC. Encoded protein: CASSLTIGYEQYF.